This paragraph reports one T cell receptor beta chain. This entry is derived from a study of blood T cell repertoires in COVID-19. Study in general: T cells, B-cell-depleted T cells, or PBMCs provided the cDNA or gDNA that served as material.

V was cut by 1 base and J by 1 base, with 13 bases left in between. The CDR3 has 16 amino acids. Germline CDR1 and CDR2: SEHNR and FQNEAQ (reference sequence). In the source study's methods: Estimated nucleated cell counts came from reference gene primer amplification. Libraries were prepared by immunoSEQ multiplex PCR; TCRdb keeps only in-frame clonotypes and omits some of them. V and J calls and clone size are copied from that table; D and trimming were computed from the DNA. The data show some 69,000 clones, over 70% seen once. This sequence joins TRBV7-9 and TRBJ2-5; TRBD1 might be the D (5 bases). Sequencing used peripheral blood. This TCR was sampled from a man older than 75 with active or convalescent COVID-19. The CDR3: CASSLVSARAQETQYF. The CDR3 nucleotides are TGTGCCAGCAGCTTAGTATCGGCCAGGGCCCAAGAGACCCAGTACTTC.